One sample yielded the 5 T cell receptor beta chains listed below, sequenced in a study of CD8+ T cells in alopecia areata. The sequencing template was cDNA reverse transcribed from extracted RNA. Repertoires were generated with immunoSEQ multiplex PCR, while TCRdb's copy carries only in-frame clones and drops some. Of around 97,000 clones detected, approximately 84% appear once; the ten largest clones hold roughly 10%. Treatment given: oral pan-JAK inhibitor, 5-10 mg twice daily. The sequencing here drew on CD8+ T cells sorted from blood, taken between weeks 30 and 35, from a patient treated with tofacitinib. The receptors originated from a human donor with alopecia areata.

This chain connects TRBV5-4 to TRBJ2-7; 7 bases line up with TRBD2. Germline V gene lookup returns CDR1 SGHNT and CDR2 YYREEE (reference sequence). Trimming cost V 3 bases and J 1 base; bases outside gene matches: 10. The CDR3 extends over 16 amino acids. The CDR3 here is CASSSAFAGDSYEQYF. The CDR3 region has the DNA TGTGCCAGCAGCTCGGCCTTTGCGGGGGATTCCTACGAGCAGTACTTC. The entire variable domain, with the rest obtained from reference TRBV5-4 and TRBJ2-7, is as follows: ETGVTQSPTHLIKTRGQQVTLRCSSQSGHNTVSWYQQALGQGPQFIFQYYREEENGRGNFPPRFSGLQFPNYSSELNVNALELDDSALYLCASSSAFAGDSYEQYFGPGTRLTVT.

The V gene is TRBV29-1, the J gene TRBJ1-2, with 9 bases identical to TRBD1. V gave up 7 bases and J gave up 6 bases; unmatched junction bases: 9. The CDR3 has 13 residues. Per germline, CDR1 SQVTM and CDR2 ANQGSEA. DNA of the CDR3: TGCAGCGCCGACCCCGGACAGGGGAATGGCTACACCTTC. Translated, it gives CSADPGQGNGYTF.

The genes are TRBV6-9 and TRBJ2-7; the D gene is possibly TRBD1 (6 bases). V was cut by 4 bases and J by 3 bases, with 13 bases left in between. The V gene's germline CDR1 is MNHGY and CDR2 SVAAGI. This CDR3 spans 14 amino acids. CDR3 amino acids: CASSSAEDSYEQYF. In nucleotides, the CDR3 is TGTGCCAGCAGTTCGGCGGAGGACAGCTACGAGCAGTACTTC.

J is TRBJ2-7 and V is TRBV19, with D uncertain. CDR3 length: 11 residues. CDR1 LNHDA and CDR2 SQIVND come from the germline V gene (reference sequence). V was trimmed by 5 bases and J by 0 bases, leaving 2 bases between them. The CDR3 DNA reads TGTGCCAGTAGTTCCTCCTACGAGCAGTACTTC. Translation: CASSSSYEQYF.

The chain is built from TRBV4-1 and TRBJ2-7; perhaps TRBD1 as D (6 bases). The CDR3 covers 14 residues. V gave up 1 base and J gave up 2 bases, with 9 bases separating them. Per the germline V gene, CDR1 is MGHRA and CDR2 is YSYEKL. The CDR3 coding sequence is TGCGCCAGCAGCCAAGTTCAGGGGACCTACGAGCAGTACTTC. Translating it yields CASSQVQGTYEQYF.